The sequence of this T cell receptor (beta chain) was determined in a study of Ad26.COV2.S vaccination and SARS-CoV-2 variants. Generated by immunoSEQ multiplex PCR, the TCRdb table keeps only in-frame clones and is missing some. The repertoire holds roughly 380,000 clones, with 88% as singletons. Looked up from germline, CDR1 is PRHDT and CDR2 is FYEKMQ (reference sequence). Trimming cost V 4 bases and J 2 bases, with 12 bases left between them. This CDR3 comprises 14 residues. The treatment was: roughly 20 received Ad26.COV2.S at low or high dose, single or two shots; 5 received placebo; per-sample allocation not given. Samples analyzed were those drawn on day 63 after the first vaccine or placebo injection.

This chain links TRBV13 with TRBJ2-7, with D tentatively TRBD1 (6 bases). This receptor was obtained from a person between 18 and 59 years old who received the Ad26.COV2.S COVID-19 vaccine or a placebo. Specimen: peripheral blood, collected in a trial of Ad26.COV2.S vaccine versus placebo. The CDR3 DNA reads as TGTGCCAGCAGCTCCGGGACACGCACCTACGAGCAGTACTTC. As protein: CASSSGTRTYEQYF.